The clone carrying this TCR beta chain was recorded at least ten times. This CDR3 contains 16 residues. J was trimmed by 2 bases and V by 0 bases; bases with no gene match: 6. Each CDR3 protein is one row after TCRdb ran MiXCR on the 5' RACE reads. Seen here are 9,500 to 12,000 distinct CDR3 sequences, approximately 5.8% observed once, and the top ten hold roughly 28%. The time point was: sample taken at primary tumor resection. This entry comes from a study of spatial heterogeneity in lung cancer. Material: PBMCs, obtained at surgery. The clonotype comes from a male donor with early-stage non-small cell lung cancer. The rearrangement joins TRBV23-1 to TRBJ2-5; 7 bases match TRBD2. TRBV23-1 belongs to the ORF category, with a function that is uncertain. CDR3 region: CASSQSGGHAQETQYF. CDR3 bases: TGCGCCAGCAGTCAATCGGGAGGGCACGCTCAAGAGACCCAGTACTTC.